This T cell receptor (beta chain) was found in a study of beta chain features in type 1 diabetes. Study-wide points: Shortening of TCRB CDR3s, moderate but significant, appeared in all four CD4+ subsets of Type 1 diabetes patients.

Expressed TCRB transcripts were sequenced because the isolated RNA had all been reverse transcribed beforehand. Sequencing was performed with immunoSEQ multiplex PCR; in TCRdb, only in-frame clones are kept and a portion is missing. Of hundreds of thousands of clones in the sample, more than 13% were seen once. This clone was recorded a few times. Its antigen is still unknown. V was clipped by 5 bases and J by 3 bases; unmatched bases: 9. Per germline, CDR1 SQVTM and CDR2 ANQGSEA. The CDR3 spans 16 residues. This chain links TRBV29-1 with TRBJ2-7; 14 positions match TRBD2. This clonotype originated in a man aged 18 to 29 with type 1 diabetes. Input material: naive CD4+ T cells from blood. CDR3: CSVRLAGGNSLYEQYF. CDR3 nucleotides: TGCAGCGTTCGACTAGCGGGAGGGAATTCCCTCTACGAGCAGTACTTC.